This TCR beta chain was captured in a study of chemoradiotherapy in HPV16-positive cancers. As for the study in general: Two HPV16-positive patients' cells yielded candidate HPV-specific clones and common motifs.

Repeated repertoire sampling spanned the course of chemoradiotherapy. CDR3 length: 19 amino acids. J was trimmed by 6 bases and V by 3 bases; bases with no gene match: 18. Germline-derived CDR1 and CDR2 are SGHTA and FQGTGA. General study points: During treatment, candidate HPV-specific clones and E7-related motifs expanded in tumor. HPV-specific T cells were functionally defined from only a couple of HPV16-positive patients.

Assay: immunoSEQ multiplex PCR; the TCRdb copy retains only in-frame clones and omits some. Found here are under 15,000 clones, about 91% of them singletons; the top ten hold 22%. As to this clone: Its cognate antigen is unknown.

The sequencing here drew on blood, taken from a patient who underwent chemoradiotherapy. The chain links TRBV7-3 to TRBJ2-1; TRBD2 matches at 9 bases. This clonotype originated in a human donor with HPV-associated anogenital cancer. CDR3 DNA: TGTGCCAGCAGCTTCTGGCGGGAGGGATGTTTATGTGAGTCCAATGAGCAGTTCTTC. Translated, it gives CASSFWREGCLCESNEQFF.